The rows below give T cell receptor beta chains drawn from one sample of a study of T cell changes during pregnancy in multiple sclerosis. The data were produced by immunoSEQ multiplex PCR, yet TCRdb's version contains in-frame clones alone and is incomplete. The data contain some 60,000 clones, about 90% of them singletons. The specimen comprised peripheral blood, sampled in the third trimester of pregnancy. Receptor source: a female donor in good health, enrolled as a control in a pregnancy study. Each CDR3 is given with its conserved first and last residue. The D gene is left open where the match is weak. The size entry is marked missing in some rows and otherwise reads once, few, many or a size class.

.	TRBJ2-2	TRBV11-3	TRBD2	TGTGCCAGCAGCTCGACCGGGACTAGTGGAACCGGGGAGCTGTTTTTT	CASSSTGTSGTGELFF
.	TRBJ1-4	TRBV10-3	.	TGTGCCATCAGTAAGACAGGTCCTAATGAAAAACTGTTTTTT	CAISKTGPNEKLFF
.	TRBJ2-1	TRBV5-6	TRBD2	TGTGCCAGCAGCTCCCGCCGGCGACTAGCGGACAATGAGCAGTTCTTC	CASSSRRRLADNEQFF
.	TRBJ1-1	TRBV6-6	.	TGTGCCAGCATTGTACACGAGAACACTGAAGCTTTCTTT	CASIVHENTEAFF
.	TRBJ1-1	TRBV2	TRBD1	TGTGCCAGCAGAGGGGACAGTTTGGCTGAAGCTTTCTTT	CASRGDSLAEAFF
.	TRBJ1-3	TRBV29-1	.	TGCAGCGTTGGTAAGGGGGTCTCTGGAAACACCATATATTTT	CSVGKGVSGNTIYF
.	TRBJ2-7	TRBV7-2	.	TGTGCCAGCAGCCAGGACGGGACCTACGAGCAGTACTTC	CASSQDGTYEQYF
.	TRBJ2-6	TRBV9	TRBD2	TGTGCCAGCAGCGTAGGATGGGGGCGGGGGGATAGGGGATCTGGGGCCAACGTCCTGACTTTC	CASSVGWGRGDRGSGANVLTF
.	TRBJ1-5	TRBV2	TRBD1	TGTGCCAGCAGTCCGACAGGGGGTGAGGGTCAGCCCCAGCATTTT	CASSPTGGEGQPQHF
.	TRBJ1-2	TRBV19	.	TGTGCCAGCTACGCCAGGCCCGGGAAAGTCTATGGCTACACCTTC	CASYARPGKVYGYTF
.	TRBJ1-2	TRBV27	.	TGTGCCAGCAGTCAAACGGGGGTTACTAACTATGGCTACACCTTC	CASSQTGVTNYGYTF
.	TRBJ2-7	TRBV6-1	TRBD1	TGTGCCAGCAGTGTGGGGGACAGGGGGTACGAGCAGTACTTC	CASSVGDRGYEQYF
.	TRBJ2-1	TRBV29-1	TRBD1	TGCAGCGTCGGGTGGACAGGGGGCACGTACAATGAGCAGTTCTTC	CSVGWTGGTYNEQFF
few	TRBJ2-3	TRBV7-2	TRBD2	TGTGCCAGCAGCTTACGGGAGGGTGATACGCAGTATTTT	CASSLREGDTQYF
.	TRBJ1-5	TRBV10-3	TRBD1	TGTGCCATCAGTGAGTCGGGACAGGGGGTTGAGCCCCAGCATTTT	CAISESGQGVEPQHF
.	TRBJ2-3	TRBV6-4	TRBD2	TGTGCCAGCAGCGAGGAGGGACTATCTGCGCAGTATTTT	CASSEEGLSAQYF
.	TRBJ2-7	TRBV19	.	TGTGCCAGTAGTGAACCGGGACATCCCCGCCACGAGCAGTACTTC	CASSEPGHPRHEQYF
.	TRBJ1-1	TRBV6-5	TRBD1	TGTGCCAGCAGTCGAGTCCAGGGGGTGAACACTGAAGCTTTCTTT	CASSRVQGVNTEAFF